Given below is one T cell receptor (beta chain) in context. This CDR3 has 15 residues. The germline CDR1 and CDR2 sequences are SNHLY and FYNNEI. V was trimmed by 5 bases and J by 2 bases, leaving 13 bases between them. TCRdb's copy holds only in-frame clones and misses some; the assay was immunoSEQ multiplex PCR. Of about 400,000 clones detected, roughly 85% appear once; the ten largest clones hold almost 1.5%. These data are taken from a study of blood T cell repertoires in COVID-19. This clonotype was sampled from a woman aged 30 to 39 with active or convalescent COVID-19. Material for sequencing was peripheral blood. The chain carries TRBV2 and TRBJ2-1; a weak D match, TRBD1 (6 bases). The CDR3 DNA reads TGTGCCAGCAGTCCCCGGGACAACCCCTACAATGAGCAGTTCTTC. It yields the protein CASSPRDNPYNEQFF.